These 13 T cell receptor beta chains were all obtained from the same sample, sequenced in a study of CD8 T cells in Susac syndrome. cDNA came from roughly 0.5 to 1 ug RNA primed by random hexamers. TCRdb reprocessed the immunoSEQ multiplex PCR reads with MiXCR, giving one entry per CDR3 protein. The table includes about 200,000 distinct CDR3 sequences, nearly 95% detected once. Sequenced sample: CD4+ T cells from PBMCs. These receptors were obtained from a human donor with multiple sclerosis.

The chain has TRBV24-1 and TRBJ1-2; 9 bases match TRBD1. The CDR3 is 16 residues long. V lost 4 bases to trimming and J lost 10 bases; unmatched junction nucleotides: 15. Germline V gene lookup returns CDR1 KGHDR and CDR2 SFDVKD. This chain's CDR3 is CATSDNKQGARADYTF. The CDR3 DNA reads TGTGCCACCAGTGACAACAAACAGGGGGCGAGGGCCGACTACACCTTC.

The chain links TRBV2 to TRBJ2-5, with D uncertain. This CDR3 has 16 residues. From germline, CDR1 is SNHLY and CDR2 FYNNEI. The germline V and J ends were trimmed by 2 bases and 5 bases, with 18 bases remaining between them. The CDR3 region has the DNA TGTGCCAGCAGTGAATCCCCTTTGAGTGGGGTGGAGACCCAGTACTTC. Protein product: CASSESPLSGVETQYF. The full variable domain, with the rest looked up from reference TRBV2 and TRBJ2-5, is EPEVTQTPSHQVTQMGQEVILRCVPISNHLYFYWYRQILGQKVEFLVSFYNNEISEKSEIFDDQFSVERPDGSNFTLKIRSTKLEDSAMYFCASSESPLSGVETQYFGPGTRLLVL.

Concerning this clonotype itself: One junction end disagrees with the germline gene, perhaps due to a read error. The gene calls are TRBV9 and TRBJ2-3; TRBD2 aligns across 14 bases. The length of the CDR3 is 14 residues. Germline V lookup: CDR1 SGDLS, CDR2 YYNGEE. CDR3 DNA: TGTGCCAGCAGCGCGGGACTAGCGGGAGATCCGCAGTATTTT. Protein product: CASSAGLAGDPQYF.

The genes are TRBV30 and TRBJ2-7; D is possibly TRBD2 (6 bases). CDR3 length: 13 amino acids. V lost 0 bases and J lost 2, with 8 bases in between. Germline assignment: CDR1 GTSNPN and CDR2 SVGIG (reference sequence). CDR3 in amino acids: CAWSVGGAYEQYF. DNA for the CDR3: TGTGCCTGGAGTGTAGGAGGGGCCTACGAGCAGTACTTC.

This clonotype was found once. The V call is TRBV3-1, the J call TRBJ2-2, with D maybe TRBD2 (6 bases). The germline gives CDR1 LGHDT, CDR2 YNNKEL (reference sequence). CDR3 length equals 15 residues. The ends were cut back, 4 bases at V and 3 bases at J, with 12 bases in the middle. CDR3: CASSRTEGDTGELFF. The CDR3, as DNA: TGTGCCAGCAGCCGGACGGAGGGAGACACCGGGGAGCTGTTTTTT.

The chain employs TRBV18 and TRBJ1-4; TRBD1 is a possible D gene (6 bases). The germline V gene encodes CDR1 KGHSH and CDR2 LQKENI. V was cut by 5 bases and J by 8 bases, with 12 bases left in between. The CDR3 has 13 amino acids. The CDR3 here is CASSRDIGEKLFF. DNA for the CDR3: TGTGCCAGCTCAAGGGACATCGGGGAAAAACTGTTTTTT.

The gene calls are TRBV20-1 and TRBJ1-5; no clear D. V was cut by 3 bases and J by 3 bases, with 6 bases left in between. The germline V gene has CDR1 DFQATT and CDR2 SNEGSKA (reference sequence). The CDR3 has 12 residues. CDR3: CSARLLNQPQHF. CDR3 coding DNA: TGCAGTGCTAGGCTCCTCAATCAGCCCCAGCATTTT.

This clonotype was seen only once. The chain has TRBV29-1 and TRBJ1-5; D is unresolved. Germline values: CDR1 SQVTM, CDR2 ANQGSEA. V lost 4 bases and J lost 3, with 16 bases in between. This CDR3 region has 15 residues. CDR3 DNA sequence: TGCAGCGTTGCGTCCTCTAAAAGAGCCAATCAGCCCCAGCATTTT. Residues: CSVASSKRANQPQHF.

J is TRBJ2-1 and V is TRBV9; D is ambiguous. This CDR3 comprises 13 residues. Germline V CDR1 and CDR2: SGDLS, YYNGEE. V was trimmed by 4 bases and J by 10 bases, leaving 15 bases between them. The CDR3: CASSPRATGEQFF. The CDR3 DNA follows: TGTGCCAGCAGCCCCCGCGCGACCGGGGAGCAGTTCTTC.

V usage is TRBV29-1 and J usage is TRBJ1-2, with D possibly TRBD1 on 5 matching bases. Looked up from germline, CDR1 is SQVTM and CDR2 is ANQGSEA. This CDR3 has 13 residues. V lost 5 bases to trimming and J lost 6 bases, with 16 bases between them. The CDR3 loop reads CSVRGGSSNGYTF. As DNA, the CDR3 is TGCAGCGTTAGGGGAGGGAGTAGTAATGGCTACACCTTC.

The chain employs TRBV9 and TRBJ1-2, with D uncertain. There are 14 residues in the CDR3. Germline V gene lookup returns CDR1 SGDLS and CDR2 YYNGEE. V was pared by 4 bases and J by 8 bases, with 18 bases between. CDR3 sequence: CASSSQLGSRGYTF. The CDR3 DNA reads as TGTGCCAGCAGCTCCCAGTTGGGGTCGCGGGGCTACACCTTC.

This chain uses TRBV7-9 with TRBJ2-7; 12 bases align to TRBD1. J was trimmed by 7 bases and V by 1 base; bases with no gene match: 8. CDR1 SEHNR and CDR2 FQNEAQ come from the germline V gene (reference sequence). The CDR3 is 16 residues long. The CDR3 DNA follows: TGTGCCAGCAGCTTAGATTCGGGACAGGGGGCGCAGGAGCAGTACTTC. It translates to CASSLDSGQGAQEQYF.

V and J are TRBV5-1 and TRBJ2-3; D gene ambiguous. CDR1 SGHRS and CDR2 YFSETQ come from the germline V gene. The CDR3 length is 16 residues. The V and J ends lost 0 bases and 2 bases respectively, with 13 bases between them. The CDR3 region is CASSLVRLGSTDTQYF. The CDR3 nucleotides read TGCGCCAGCAGCTTGGTCCGCCTGGGATCCACAGATACGCAGTATTTT.